A selection of T cell receptor beta chains follows, all from one sample in a study of T-cell reconstitution after alpha-beta-depleted transplantation in children. TCRdb ran MiXCR on the PCR reads and lists one entry per CDR3 protein. The sample lists roughly 500,000 distinct CDR3 sequences, roughly 18% occurring once. This specimen consisted of PBMCs from the stem cell graft donor, obtained from the stem cell graft. The receptors come from a human donor who donated a stem cell graft to a child with acute lymphoblastic leukemia. CDR3s include the opening cysteine and the closing phenylalanine or tryptophan. D genes are given only for firm matches. Expanded clones get a size class; other rows say once, few or many, or leave the size out.

cdr3_nt | cdr3_aa | v_call | clone_size | j_call | d_call
TGCAGTGCTAGAGATCGGATACTAGCGGGAGGTCCAGATACGCAGTATTTT | CSARDRILAGGPDTQYF | TRBV20-1 | few | TRBJ2-3 | TRBD2
TGTGCCACCAGCAGAGGTAGGACAGGGGTACACGAGCAGTACTTC | CATSRGRTGVHEQYF | TRBV15 | few | TRBJ2-7 | TRBD1
TGTGCCAGCAGCCTGACTGGGTACGGGTACGGAGAGACCCAGTACTTC | CASSLTGYGYGETQYF | TRBV7-8 | few | TRBJ2-5 | .
TGCGCCAGCAGCCAAGTCATCGGAGAAAAACTGTTTTTT | CASSQVIGEKLFF | TRBV4-1 | few | TRBJ1-4 | .
TGTGCCAGCAGTTCGGACGCCCATCAGCCCCAGCATTTT | CASSSDAHQPQHF | TRBV6-2/TRBV6-3 | . | TRBJ1-5 | .
TGCGCCAGCAGCTTGGCCGGGGGCAGGAATGGCTACACCTTC | CASSLAGGRNGYTF | TRBV5-1 | few | TRBJ1-2 | .
TGTGCCAGCAGCGACGGGACTAGCGTAACAGATACGCAGTATTTT | CASSDGTSVTDTQYF | TRBV9 | . | TRBJ2-3 | TRBD2
TGTGCCAGCAGCCAAGATCTCGTCCTAGCGCTCACAGATACGCAGTATTTT | CASSQDLVLALTDTQYF | TRBV3-1 | few | TRBJ2-3 | .
TGTGCCAGCAGCTTAGGAGGCGGGACGGAAGAGACCCAGTACTTC | CASSLGGGTEETQYF | TRBV11-2 | few | TRBJ2-5 | .
TGTGCCAGCAGTTTCGGGTCTAGAACAGATACGCAGTATTTT | CASSFGSRTDTQYF | TRBV27 | . | TRBJ2-3 | .
TGTGCCAGCAGTGCCACCCGACATCCATCTGGCTACGAGCAGTACTTC | CASSATRHPSGYEQYF | TRBV2 | . | TRBJ2-7 | .
TGCAGCGTTGAAGATTGGGGTGCGGGGGACACTGAAGCTTTCTTT | CSVEDWGAGDTEAFF | TRBV29-1 | . | TRBJ1-1 | .
TGTGCCAGCAGCGCTATAGCGGGAGAGACCGGGGAGCTGTTTTTT | CASSAIAGETGELFF | TRBV7-3 | . | TRBJ2-2 | TRBD2
TGCAGTGCTAGAGATCACGGGGTGTTCCCAGATACGCAGTATTTT | CSARDHGVFPDTQYF | TRBV20-1 | few | TRBJ2-3 | .
TGCGCCAGCAGCTTGGGGGACACGGGCCGAGAGCAGTACTTC | CASSLGDTGREQYF | TRBV5-1 | . | TRBJ2-7 | .
TGTGCCAGCAGTTTAACAGGACAGGGAACCAAAAACATTCAGTACTTC | CASSLTGQGTKNIQYF | TRBV27 | few | TRBJ2-4 | TRBD1
TGCGCCAGCACTGAGGGCCTGGGGGGCAATGAGCAGTTCTTC | CASTEGLGGNEQFF | TRBV5-1 | . | TRBJ2-1 | .
TGCGCCAGCAGCCAAGACCGGACAGGGGTTAGAGATACGCAGTATTTT | CASSQDRTGVRDTQYF | TRBV4-1 | . | TRBJ2-3 | TRBD1
TGTGCCAGCAGCTTGGAGCTAGCGGGAGGGCGGGAGACCCAGTACTTC | CASSLELAGGRETQYF | TRBV5-5 | many | TRBJ2-5 | TRBD2
TGTGCCAGCAGCAAGACTAGCGGGAGCATAGAGACCCAGTACTTC | CASSKTSGSIETQYF | TRBV7-9 | . | TRBJ2-5 | TRBD2
TGTGCCAGCAGTTTGGTAGGGGACAGTCACCAAGAGACCCAGTACTTC | CASSLVGDSHQETQYF | TRBV27 | . | TRBJ2-5 | TRBD1
TGCAGTGCTAGCGGGAGGGCCAGTGGCAATGAGCAGTTCTTC | CSASGRASGNEQFF | TRBV20-1 | few | TRBJ2-1 | TRBD2
TGTGCCAGCAGCTTAGTGTATTTCACCGGGGAGCTGTTTTTT | CASSLVYFTGELFF | TRBV11-2 | . | TRBJ2-2 | .
TGTGCCAGCAGTCACCCAGGGACAGGGGGCGCTTATACGCAGTATTTT | CASSHPGTGGAYTQYF | TRBV27 | . | TRBJ2-3 | TRBD1
TGTGCCAGCAGTTTGGGGATTACCGGGGAGCTGTTTTTT | CASSLGITGELFF | TRBV12-3/TRBV12-4 | . | TRBJ2-2 | .
TGTGCCAGCAGCTTAGCTGGGGGCTCGAGCTCCTACGAGCAGTACTTC | CASSLAGGSSSYEQYF | TRBV7-2 | . | TRBJ2-7 | .
TGTGCCAGCAGCTCATTAGCGGGAGGGCCCGATACGCAGTATTTT | CASSSLAGGPDTQYF | TRBV9 | many | TRBJ2-3 | TRBD2
TGTGCCAGCTCACCCTCCCCCGGGACAGGATATGGCTACACCTTC | CASSPSPGTGYGYTF | TRBV18 | . | TRBJ1-2 | TRBD1
TGTGCCAGCAGTTTCCAGGGTCGCACCGGGGAGCTGTTTTTT | CASSFQGRTGELFF | TRBV12-3/TRBV12-4 | few | TRBJ2-2 | .
TGTGCCAGCAGCAGCTGGGGACAGGTGAACACCGGGGAGCTGTTTTTT | CASSSWGQVNTGELFF | TRBV6-1 | once | TRBJ2-2 | TRBD1
TGTGCCAGCAAGGAAGGACGTAGTTTCGCCAACGTCCTGACTTTC | CASKEGRSFANVLTF | TRBV6-1 | . | TRBJ2-6 | .
TGTGCCATCAGTGATCTGGCGGAGAGCTCCTACGAGCAGTACTTC | CAISDLAESSYEQYF | TRBV10-3 | . | TRBJ2-7 | .
TGTGCCAGCAGTAAGGGCAATCAGCCCCAGCATTTT | CASSKGNQPQHF | TRBV12-3/TRBV12-4 | few | TRBJ1-5 | .
TGTGCCTTCCGACTAGCGCCGTACAATGAGCAGTTCTTC | CAFRLAPYNEQFF | TRBV30 | . | TRBJ2-1 | TRBD2
TGTGCCAGCAGTTACCGCGGCTACGAGCAGTACTTC | CASSYRGYEQYF | TRBV6-5 | many | TRBJ2-7 | .
TGTGCCAGCAGCCAGAGCGGAGGAGGGTACAATGAGCAGTTCTTC | CASSQSGGGYNEQFF | TRBV9 | few | TRBJ2-1 | .
TGCGCCAGCAGCTTGGCTCCGACTACAAGCTCCTACGAGCAGTACTTC | CASSLAPTTSSYEQYF | TRBV5-1 | . | TRBJ2-7 | .
TGTGCCAGCTCACCCCAGGACGGCCTTGGCTACACCTTC | CASSPQDGLGYTF | TRBV18 | many | TRBJ1-2 | .
TGTGCCAGCAGCCCAGCGGGTCTACTAGCGGGTCCCGAGCAGTACTTC | CASSPAGLLAGPEQYF | TRBV7-2 | . | TRBJ2-7 | TRBD2
TGCAGCGTTCACAGGGGGGACATAGAAGCTTTCTTT | CSVHRGDIEAFF | TRBV29-1 | . | TRBJ1-1 | TRBD1
TGTGCCAGCAGCTTAGGTCCGGGAGGACCCCGGCGTAACATTCAGTACTTC | CASSLGPGGPRRNIQYF | TRBV7-2 | many | TRBJ2-4 | TRBD2
TGTGCCAGTAGTAAACGGTCAGCGAATAGCAATCAGCCCCAGCATTTT | CASSKRSANSNQPQHF | TRBV19 | few | TRBJ1-5 | .
TGTGCCAGCAGCCACGGAGGACTAGCGGGAGGGCATGTCTACAATGAGCAGTTCTTC | CASSHGGLAGGHVYNEQFF | TRBV14 | . | TRBJ2-1 | TRBD2
TGTGCCATCAGCCAGACTAGCGGGAGGGCAGGAGATACGCAGTATTTT | CAISQTSGRAGDTQYF | TRBV10-3 | . | TRBJ2-3 | TRBD2
TGTGCCAGCTCCCCACAGGGGGCTGCTGAAGCTTTCTTT | CASSPQGAAEAFF | TRBV18 | . | TRBJ1-1 | TRBD1
TGTGCCAGTAGTATGGGGGAGACGACCTACGAGCAGTACTTC | CASSMGETTYEQYF | TRBV19 | . | TRBJ2-7 | .
TGCGCCAGCAGCTTGTGGGCGGTAATGAACACTGAAGCTTTCTTT | CASSLWAVMNTEAFF | TRBV5-1 | few | TRBJ1-1 | .
TGTGCCAGCACCCCCACAGGGGAGCTCGGCAATGAGCAGTTCTTC | CASTPTGELGNEQFF | TRBV6-1 | . | TRBJ2-1 | TRBD1
TGCGCCAGCAGCTTGGTACTAGCGGGAGGCTCTGGGGAGACCCAGTACTTC | CASSLVLAGGSGETQYF | TRBV5-1 | . | TRBJ2-5 | TRBD2
TGTGCCAGCAGCGACGGAGATTTCTCCTACAATGAGCAGTTCTTC | CASSDGDFSYNEQFF | TRBV9 | few | TRBJ2-1 | .
TGTGCCAGCAGCGTTAGCGGGAGTATCTTCTACGAGCAGTACTTC | CASSVSGSIFYEQYF | TRBV9 | . | TRBJ2-7 | TRBD2
TGCGCCAGCAGCGAGAGTAACACAGATACGCAGTATTTT | CASSESNTDTQYF | TRBV5-1 | few | TRBJ2-3 | .
TGTGCCAGCAGTTTGAGGGCAGGGGGCCTTGAGAACACTGAAGCTTTCTTT | CASSLRAGGLENTEAFF | TRBV12-3/TRBV12-4 | few | TRBJ1-1 | TRBD1
TGTGCCAGTAGTATACCGGGGGCGAATGAGCAGTTCTTC | CASSIPGANEQFF | TRBV19 | many | TRBJ2-1 | .
TGCAGTGCTAGAGATGGAAGTTGGGATGTATATGGCTACACCTTC | CSARDGSWDVYGYTF | TRBV20-1 | many | TRBJ1-2 | .
TGTGCCAGCAGCCTATCGACAGTCTCAGCGGAGACCCAGTACTTC | CASSLSTVSAETQYF | TRBV7-9 | . | TRBJ2-5 | .
TGTGCCAGCAGTTTAATGAGCCTAGGTGAAAAACTGTTTTTT | CASSLMSLGEKLFF | TRBV27 | few | TRBJ1-4 | .
TGTGCCAGCACCTCCGGTATATGGACCCAGTACTTC | CASTSGIWTQYF | TRBV11-1 | few | TRBJ2-5 | .
TGCGCCAGCAGCTTGGAGCTAGGGCGGCGAGACGAGCAGTACTTC | CASSLELGRRDEQYF | TRBV5-1 | few | TRBJ2-7 | .
TGCAGTGCTCTGTTGGGGACAGGGACATTAGATCAGCCCCAGCATTTT | CSALLGTGTLDQPQHF | TRBV20-1 | few | TRBJ1-5 | TRBD1